Listed here are 13 T cell receptor beta chains from one sample, sequenced in a study of blood T cell repertoires in COVID-19 (TCRdb year 2020). Receptors were amplified or captured by the immunoSEQ multiplex PCR assay. TCRdb obtained this table from immuneACCESS and retained in-frame rearrangements with V and J assigned. These tables miss some clones; where compared with another copy, unresolved V genes account for less than half of the shortfall, and the remainder is unexplained. Within this sample are 230,000 or so clones, with 85% to 90% of them counted one time only. Of the sample, 2.1% is held by the ten largest clones. Sequenced input: peripheral blood. Receptors originate from a woman aged 55-70 years with COVID-19, enrolled during active disease.

This clone showed up just once. The chain employs TRBV30 and TRBJ1-5, with TRBD1 as a possible D gene (6 bases). The CDR3 has 13 amino acids. The V and J ends lost 5 bases and 6 bases respectively, with 14 bases between them. Germline V gene data show CDR1 as GTSNPN and CDR2 as SVGIG (reference sequence). The CDR3 coding sequence is TGTGCCTGGGCCCAGGGGAGCGGTCAGCCCCAGCATTTT. It is translated as CAWAQGSGQPQHF.

This clone was counted once. This chain uses TRBV9 with TRBJ2-1; 8 bases are shared with TRBD2. CDR1 is SGDLS, CDR2 YYNGEE, per germline. This CDR3 contains 18 residues. V was clipped by 0 bases and J by 7 bases; unmatched bases: 15. The CDR3 bases are TGTGCCAGCAGCGTAGCCCTCTCGGGTAGCGGGGAACGAAATGAGCAGTTCTTC. Its translation is CASSVALSGSGERNEQFF.

The chain couples TRBV15 to TRBJ1-5; 8 bases line up with TRBD1. The CDR3 sequence is 14 residues long. V lost 6 bases and J lost 4; bases outside the gene matches: 5. The germline V gene has CDR1 LNHNV and CDR2 YYDKDF (reference sequence). CDR3 nucleotides: TGTGCCACCAGAGGACAGGGTGGGAATCAGCCCCAGCATTTT. Translating gives CATRGQGGNQPQHF.

This sequence joins TRBV5-1 and TRBJ2-3; 8 bases align to TRBD2. V was clipped by 4 bases and J by 2 bases; unmatched bases: 18. The germline V gene encodes CDR1 SGHRS and CDR2 YFSETQ. CDR3 length: 19 residues. CDR3 amino acids: CASSLIFGGGIANTDTQYF. The CDR3 bases are TGCGCCAGCAGCCTAATCTTTGGCGGGGGGATCGCGAACACAGATACGCAGTATTTT. The complete variable domain, with remaining parts taken from reference TRBV5-1 and TRBJ2-3, reads KAGVTQTPRYLIKTRGQQVTLSCSPISGHRSVSWYQQTPGQGLQFLFEYFSETQRNKGNFPGRFSGRQFSNSRSEMNVSTLELGDSALYLCASSLIFGGGIANTDTQYFGPGTRLTVL.

The J gene is TRBJ1-2, the V gene TRBV20-1; D perhaps matches TRBD1 (6 bases). V lost 5 bases and J lost 8, with 12 bases in between. Germline lookup yields CDR1 DFQATT and CDR2 SNEGSKA (reference sequence). The CDR3 sequence is 11 residues long. CDR3 coding DNA: TGCAGTGCTGGGCAGGGGTGGGGCTACACCTTC. Protein product: CSAGQGWGYTF.

This clone was recorded only once. The rearrangement links TRBV4-1 to TRBJ1-3; the D gene is possibly TRBD1 (5 bases). From germline, CDR1 is MGHRA and CDR2 YSYEKL. The V end was cut by 3 bases, the J end by 6 bases, with 15 bases between. This CDR3 has 15 amino acids. CDR3 nucleotide sequence: TGCGCCAGCAGCCAGCTTCCGGACACCTTAAACACCATATATTTT. It specifies CASSQLPDTLNTIYF.

This clone was recorded once. The chain carries TRBV6-4 and TRBJ1-5; D gene ambiguous. Trimming took 9 bases from V and 0 from J, leaving 21 bases between them. The germline V gene has CDR1 MRHNA and CDR2 SNTAGT. The CDR3 is made up of 17 amino acids. CDR3 DNA sequence: TGTGCCAGGTCGGGAAACCAATTCCCCATTAGCAATCAGCCCCAGCATTTT. It codes for CARSGNQFPISNQPQHF.

The CDR3: CASSILGGTEAFF. In DNA form, the CDR3 reads TGTGCCAGTAGTATTTTAGGGGGAACTGAAGCTTTCTTT. The chain employs TRBV19 and TRBJ1-1; tentative D call: TRBD1 (6 bases). The CDR3 extends over 13 amino acids. Trimming took off 3 bases at V and 5 bases at J, with 10 bases between the two ends. CDR1 and CDR2 (germline): LNHDA, SQIVND (reference sequence).

This clone was seen only a few times. The chain uses TRBV5-8 and TRBJ2-2; 9 bases are a match to TRBD1. The ends lost 0 bases at V and 3 bases at J; junction bases unmatched: 3. The CDR3 runs 16 residues. Germline CDR1 reads SGHTS; CDR2 reads YDEGEE. The CDR3 DNA sequence: TGTGCCAGCAGCTTGGGGGACAGGGCGGACACCGGGGAGCTGTTTTTT. Its protein is CASSLGDRADTGELFF.

On this clone: Other DNA sequences in this sample translate to the same CDR3. The rearrangement links TRBV9 to TRBJ1-5; D ambiguous. This CDR3 has 14 amino acids. Germline CDR1 and CDR2: SGDLS and YYNGEE. The ends were cut back, 0 bases at V and 2 bases at J, with 6 bases in the middle. CDR3 nucleotide sequence: TGTGCCAGCAGCGTAGGAACAGGCAATCAGCCCCAGCATTTT. Translated: CASSVGTGNQPQHF.

The V and J genes are TRBV5-1 and TRBJ1-1, with unresolved D. The V gene's germline CDR1 is SGHRS and CDR2 YFSETQ. The CDR3 totals 14 residues. V lost 2 bases, J lost 3 bases, and 11 bases lay in between. CDR3: CASSFRGRDTEAFF. The CDR3 DNA follows: TGCGCCAGCAGCTTCCGGGGTCGCGACACTGAAGCTTTCTTT.

This chain links TRBV21-1 with TRBJ2-6; TRBD1, the table's D call, lacks a check against the DNA. TRBV21-1 is described as a pseudogene. The CDR3 runs 20 residues. CDR3 protein: CASSRYRRGTRFCGANVLTF. In DNA, the CDR3 is TGTGCCAGCAGCAGATACCGAAGGGGGACCCGGTTTTGTGGGGCCAACGTCCTGACTTTC.

CDR3 nucleotides: TGTGCCAGCAGACCTGACAGAACCTATGGAAACACCATATATTTT. This encodes CASRPDRTYGNTIYF. The chain carries TRBV6-5 and TRBJ1-3; perhaps TRBD1 as D (5 bases). The CDR3 totals 15 residues. Between the trimmed V and J ends, which lost 6 bases and 3 bases, there was a span of 15 bases. CDR1 is MNHEY and CDR2 is SVGAGI in the germline V gene.